The present TCR beta chain was sequenced within a study of neurological immune-mediated disorders. This clonotype has just a few counts. V gave up 6 bases and J gave up 3 bases, with 18 bases separating them. The CDR3 has 16 amino acids. CDR1 is SGHTA, CDR2 FQGTGA, per germline. The making of cDNA relied on 5'RACE with 10-nucleotide random UMIs. Over 170 million TCR-beta sequences from 15-18 subjects were obtained in each sequencing run. TCRdb ran MiXCR on the 5' RACE reads and lists one entry per CDR3 protein. The sample holds under 70,000 distinct CDR3 sequences, 3% to 4% seen once. The specimen was PBMCs. The chain employs TRBV7-3 and TRBJ2-1; possibly TRBD2 for D (6 bases). This receptor was taken from a woman aged 45 to 65 with multiple sclerosis. CDR3 in amino acids: CASSRDSTTLYNEQFF. The CDR3 DNA reads TGTGCCAGCAGTCGGGACTCCACCACACTCTACAATGAGCAGTTCTTC.